The present T cell receptor beta chain was sequenced within a study of blood T cells in healthy people across ages (dated by TCRdb to between 2014 and 2017). As for the study more broadly: In model experiments, template switching captured about one uniquely barcoded TCR beta cDNA molecule for every two T cells. Donors were grouped into four age groups: young (average approximately 16 years), middle-aged (39), aged (62) and long-lived (82). To avoid experimental bias, donors of different ages were distributed randomly across sequencing lanes. Two additional independent replicas of 1 million unique cDNA reads from the same blood draw were analyzed for two donors (one aged 18 to 30 and one aged 80 or older). Using deep sequencing normalized with unique cDNA molecular identifiers, the study measured how TCR beta repertoire diversity changes with age. Beyond this particular receptor, the publication reports: The long-lived group showed more naive CD4+ T cells, fewer expanded clones and increased TCR diversity than the aged group, suggesting age selection. The percentage of naive T cells measured by flow cytometry correlated strongly with observed TCR beta diversity. Conclusive comparison of naive and antigen-experienced compartments was prevented by the profiling of bulk unsorted PBMCs. Observed TCR beta diversity per million T cells fell roughly linearly with age, and a significant reduction was already apparent by age roughly 40. Because the CMV infection status of the donors was unknown, age-related changes in expanded clonotypes may potentially have been confounded. Estimates of total diversity based on one million sequenced T cells were considered lower bounds and underestimates.

The V end gives up 3 bases and the J end 4 bases, leaving 8 bases in the junction not matched to a gene. CDR1 and CDR2 are read off the germline V gene as SGDLS and YYNGEE. The CDR3 sequence holds 17 residues, the cysteine and phenylalanine included. Only the CDR3 region is kept as DNA, spanning 51 bases read in frame from base 1. Library method: 5' RACE. The sequencer listed for this sample is Illumina HiSeq 2500. A second about 6 to 11 cycle PCR used a sample-barcoded 5' primer and a J-beta primer mix. A template-switch 5' adaptor carrying 12 random nucleotides introduced a unique molecular identifier onto each TCR beta cDNA molecule. At least 2.5 million CDR3-containing paired-end reads were obtained from each sample. First-strand cDNA synthesis was performed from all RNA using the Mint cDNA synthesis kit, with priming by a TRBC-specific oligonucleotide. All cDNA was treated with uracil-DNA glycosylase and then went through a first 18-cycle PCR with the universal primers M1SS and BC2_uni_R. In the source study's methods: Each sample was normalized by randomly selecting 1 million high-quality reads, each carrying a distinct molecular identifier. Reads with shared molecular identifiers were discarded instead of being binned into consensus sequences. CDR3 identification, clonotype clustering and error correction used MiTCR with a Q25 quality threshold and the strictest error-elimination algorithm. Lower-bound total TCR beta diversity was estimated with a nonparametric unseen species model using Euler transformation. In TCRdb, the public reads were trimmed at Q25 with fastp and aligned with MiXCR, with productive beta chains retained. Identical CDR3 proteins give one entry, which carries the most common genes and DNA. The V and J calls, along with clone size, are taken from TCRdb and not from the paper's own processing. The sample data list some 900,000 distinct CDR3 sequences, and roughly 43% of these were observed just once. The ten most abundant clones make up around an eighth of the sample.

Donors were under 40 systemically healthy Caucasian individuals from Russia aged roughly 6 to 90 years. Roughly 10 milliliters of peripheral blood were drawn from each donor into EDTA-treated Vacutainer tubes. Ficoll-Paque density-gradient centrifugation was used to isolate PBMCs, with at least 6.5 million per sample. Trizol reagent was used to extract total RNA from the PBMCs, yielding at least 5.5 micrograms per sample. For every donor, flow cytometry on a PBMC aliquot measured the percentage of naive CD45RAhigh/CD27high T cells. Details on this clonotype: Its antigen remains unidentified. No quality values exist for individual bases; no much larger clone is one base distant.

Sequenced input: blood. The chain employs TRBV9 and TRBJ2-3; 13 middle bases align to TRBD2. The receptor was isolated from a man between 25 and 39 years old in good health. The CDR3: CASSARGLAGTADTQYF. The sequenced DNA: TGTGCCAGCAGCGCGCGGGGACTAGCGGGGACAGCAGATACGCAGTATTTT. The full variable domain, completed from the reference TRBV9 and TRBJ2-3 proteins outside the CDR3, reads DSGVTQTPKHLITATGQRVTLRCSPRSGDLSVYWYQQSLDQGLQFLIQYYNGEERAKGNILERFSAQQFPDLHSELNLSSLELGDSALYFCASSARGLAGTADTQYFGPGTRLTVL.